This TCR beta chain is drawn from a study of T cells in localized non-small cell lung cancer. Comment on this clone: The target antigen is unknown.

Study results and limitations: Measurement of T cell clonality placed uninvolved adjacent lung highest, above the level in tumor. Analysis by sequencing included only one tumor region, so heterogeneity remains possible. There were a median roughly 60 of the top 100 tumor clones appearing in adjacent lung. Higher blood T cell density went with longer overall survival.

The CDR3 runs to 13 residues. V was clipped by 5 bases and J by 3 bases, with 11 bases between them. The germline V gene encodes CDR1 SGHVS and CDR2 FNYEAQ. The assay was immunoSEQ multiplex PCR, and TCRdb's table has in-frame clones only and misses some. The top ten hold 15% to 20% of the sample, which has over 50,000 clones, approximately 80% seen once. The TCR comes from a man aged 40 to 69 with stage III lung adenocarcinoma. The sequencing used peripheral blood mononuclear cells, collected before any cancer treatment. V and J are TRBV7-6 and TRBJ2-7; no clear D gene. The CDR3: CASSNRDNYEQYF. The CDR3 coding sequence is TGTGCCAGCAGCAATAGGGATAACTACGAGCAGTACTTC.